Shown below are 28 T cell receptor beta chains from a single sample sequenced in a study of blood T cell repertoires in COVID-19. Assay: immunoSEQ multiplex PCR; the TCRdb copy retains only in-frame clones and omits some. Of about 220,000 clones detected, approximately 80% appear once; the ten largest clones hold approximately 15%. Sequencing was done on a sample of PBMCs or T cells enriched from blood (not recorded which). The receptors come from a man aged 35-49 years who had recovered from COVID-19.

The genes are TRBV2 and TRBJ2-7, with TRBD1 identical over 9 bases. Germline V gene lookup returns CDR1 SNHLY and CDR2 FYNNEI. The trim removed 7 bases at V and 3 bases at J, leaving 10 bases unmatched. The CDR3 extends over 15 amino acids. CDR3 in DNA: TGTGCCAGCACACTGGCGACAGGGGGAGGCTACGAGCAGTACTTC. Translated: CASTLATGGGYEQYF.

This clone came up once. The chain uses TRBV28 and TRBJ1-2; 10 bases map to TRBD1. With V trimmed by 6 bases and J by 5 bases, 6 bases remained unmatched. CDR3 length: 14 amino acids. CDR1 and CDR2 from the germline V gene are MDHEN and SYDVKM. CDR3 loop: CASSRWGQGYGYTF. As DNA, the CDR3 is TGTGCCAGCAGCCGCTGGGGACAGGGGTATGGCTACACCTTC.

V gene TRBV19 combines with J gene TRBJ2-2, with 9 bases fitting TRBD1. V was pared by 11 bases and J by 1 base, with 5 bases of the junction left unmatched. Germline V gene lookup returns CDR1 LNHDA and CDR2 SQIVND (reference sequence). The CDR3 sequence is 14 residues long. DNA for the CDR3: TGTGCCGGGGGGACAGGGAAGAACACCGGGGAGCTGTTTTTT. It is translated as CAGGTGKNTGELFF.

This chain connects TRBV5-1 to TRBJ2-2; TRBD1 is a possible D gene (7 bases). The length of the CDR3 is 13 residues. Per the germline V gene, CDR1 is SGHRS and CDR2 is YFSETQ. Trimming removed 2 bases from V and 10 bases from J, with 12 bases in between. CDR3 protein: CASSFGGGEELFF. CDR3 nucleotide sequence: TGCGCCAGCAGCTTTGGAGGGGGCGAGGAGCTGTTTTTT.

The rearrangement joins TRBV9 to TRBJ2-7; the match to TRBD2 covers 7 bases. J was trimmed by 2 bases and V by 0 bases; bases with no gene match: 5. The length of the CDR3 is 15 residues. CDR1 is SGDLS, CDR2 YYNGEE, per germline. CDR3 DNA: TGTGCCAGCAGCGTAGGGGGGGGACTCGCCTACGAGCAGTACTTC. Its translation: CASSVGGGLAYEQYF.

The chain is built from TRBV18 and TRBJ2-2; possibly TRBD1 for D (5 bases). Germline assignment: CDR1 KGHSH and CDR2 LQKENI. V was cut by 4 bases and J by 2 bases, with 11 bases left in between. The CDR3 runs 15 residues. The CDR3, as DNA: TGTGCCAGCTCACTTGGGGCGGTAAACACCGGGGAGCTGTTTTTT. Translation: CASSLGAVNTGELFF.

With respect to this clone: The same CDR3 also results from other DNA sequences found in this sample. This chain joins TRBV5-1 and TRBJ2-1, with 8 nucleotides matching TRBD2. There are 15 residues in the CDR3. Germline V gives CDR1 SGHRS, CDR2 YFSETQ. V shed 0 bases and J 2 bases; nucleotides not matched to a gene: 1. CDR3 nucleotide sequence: TGCGCCAGCAGCTTGGCCGGGGGGGCCTACAATGAGCAGTTCTTC. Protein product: CASSLAGGAYNEQFF.

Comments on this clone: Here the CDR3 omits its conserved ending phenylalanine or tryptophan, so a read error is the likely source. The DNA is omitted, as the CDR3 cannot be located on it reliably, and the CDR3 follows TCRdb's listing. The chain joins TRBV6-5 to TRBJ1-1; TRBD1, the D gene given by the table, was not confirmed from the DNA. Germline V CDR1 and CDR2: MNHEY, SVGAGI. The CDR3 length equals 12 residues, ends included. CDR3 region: CASRQLQGSRIL.

CDR3 nucleotide sequence: TGTGCCAGCAGCTCTAGCGGGGGGGATACGCAGTATTTT. Translated, it gives CASSSSGGDTQYF. The V call is TRBV7-3, the J call TRBJ2-3; 11 nucleotides align to TRBD2. V dropped 4 bases and J dropped 6; count of bases not matched to a gene: 0. Germline V lookup: CDR1 SGHTA, CDR2 FQGTGA. The CDR3 has 13 residues.

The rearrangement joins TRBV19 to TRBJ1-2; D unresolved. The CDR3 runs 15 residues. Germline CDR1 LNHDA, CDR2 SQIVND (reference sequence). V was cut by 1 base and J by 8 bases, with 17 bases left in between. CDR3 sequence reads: CASSIGAGGDSGYTF. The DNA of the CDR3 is TGTGCCAGTAGTATAGGTGCGGGAGGAGATTCCGGCTACACCTTC.

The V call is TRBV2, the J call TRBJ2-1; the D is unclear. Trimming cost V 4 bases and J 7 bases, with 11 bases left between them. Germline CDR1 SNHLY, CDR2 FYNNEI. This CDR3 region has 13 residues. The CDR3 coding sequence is TGTGCCAGCAGTGGAGTAAGAGGAAATGAGCAGTTCTTC. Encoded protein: CASSGVRGNEQFF.

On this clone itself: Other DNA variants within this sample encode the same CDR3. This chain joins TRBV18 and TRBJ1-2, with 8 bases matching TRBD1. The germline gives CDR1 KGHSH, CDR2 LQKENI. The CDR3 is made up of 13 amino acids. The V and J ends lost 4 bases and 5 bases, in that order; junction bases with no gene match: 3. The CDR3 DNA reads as TGTGCCAGCTCACTCGGACAGGGTTATGGCTACACCTTC. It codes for CASSLGQGYGYTF.

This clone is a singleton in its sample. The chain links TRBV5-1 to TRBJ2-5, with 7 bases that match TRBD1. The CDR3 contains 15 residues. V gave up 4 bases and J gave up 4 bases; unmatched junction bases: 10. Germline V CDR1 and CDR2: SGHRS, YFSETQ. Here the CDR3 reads CASSGRQGTRETQYF. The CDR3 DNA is TGCGCCAGCAGCGGACGACAGGGTACTCGAGAGACCCAGTACTTC.

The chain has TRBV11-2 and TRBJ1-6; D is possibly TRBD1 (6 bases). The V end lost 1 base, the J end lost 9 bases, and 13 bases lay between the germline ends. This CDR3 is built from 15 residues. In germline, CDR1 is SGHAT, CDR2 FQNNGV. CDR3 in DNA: TGTGCCAGCAGCTTAGCTGCCGGGACAAGTTCACCCCTCCACTTT. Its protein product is CASSLAAGTSSPLHF. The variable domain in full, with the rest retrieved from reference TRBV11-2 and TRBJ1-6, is EAGVAQSPRYKIIEKRQSVAFWCNPISGHATLYWYQQILGQGPKLLIQFQNNGVVDDSQLPKDRFSAERLKGVDSTLKIQPAKLEDSAVYLCASSLAAGTSSPLHFGNGTRLTVT.

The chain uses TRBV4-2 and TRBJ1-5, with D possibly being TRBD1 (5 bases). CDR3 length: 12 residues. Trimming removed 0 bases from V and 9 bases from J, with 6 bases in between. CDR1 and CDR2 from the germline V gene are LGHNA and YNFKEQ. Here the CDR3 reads CASSQDQGPQHF. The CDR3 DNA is TGTGCCAGCAGCCAAGATCAGGGGCCCCAGCATTTT.

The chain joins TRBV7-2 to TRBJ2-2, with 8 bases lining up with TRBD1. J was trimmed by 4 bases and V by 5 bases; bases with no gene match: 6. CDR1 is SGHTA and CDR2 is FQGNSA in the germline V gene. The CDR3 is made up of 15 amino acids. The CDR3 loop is CASSPRTGSTGELFF. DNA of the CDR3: TGTGCCAGCAGCCCGAGGACAGGGAGCACCGGGGAGCTGTTTTTT.

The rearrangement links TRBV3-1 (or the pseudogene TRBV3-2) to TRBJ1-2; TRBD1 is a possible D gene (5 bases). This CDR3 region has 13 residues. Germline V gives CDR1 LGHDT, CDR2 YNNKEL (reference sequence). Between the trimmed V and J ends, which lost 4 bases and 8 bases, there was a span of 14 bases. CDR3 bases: TGTGCCAGCAGCCCCGGGGGAGGGCAGGGCTACACCTTC. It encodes CASSPGGGQGYTF.

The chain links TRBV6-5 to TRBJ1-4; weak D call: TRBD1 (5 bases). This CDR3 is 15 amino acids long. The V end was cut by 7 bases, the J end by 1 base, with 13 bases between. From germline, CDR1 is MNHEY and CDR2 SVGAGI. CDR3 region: CASIVSTGTNEKLFF. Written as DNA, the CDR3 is TGTGCCAGCATAGTTTCAACAGGAACTAATGAAAAACTGTTTTTT.

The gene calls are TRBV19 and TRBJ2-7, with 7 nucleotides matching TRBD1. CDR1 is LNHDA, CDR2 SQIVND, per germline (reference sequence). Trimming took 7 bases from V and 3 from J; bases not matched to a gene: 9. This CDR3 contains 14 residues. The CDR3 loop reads CASTDRQGHYEQYF. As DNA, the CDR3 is TGTGCCAGTACGGACCGACAGGGTCACTACGAGCAGTACTTC.

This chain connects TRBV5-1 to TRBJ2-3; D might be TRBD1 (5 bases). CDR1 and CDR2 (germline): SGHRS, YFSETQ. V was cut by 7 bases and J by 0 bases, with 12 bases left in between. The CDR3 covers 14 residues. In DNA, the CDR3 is TGCGCCAGCGAAGACAGTGCTAGCACAGATACGCAGTATTTT. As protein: CASEDSASTDTQYF.

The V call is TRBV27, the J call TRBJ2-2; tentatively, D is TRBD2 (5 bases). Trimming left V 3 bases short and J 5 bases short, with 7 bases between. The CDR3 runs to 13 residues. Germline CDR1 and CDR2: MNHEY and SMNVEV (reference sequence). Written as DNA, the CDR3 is TGTGCCAGCAGTTTTTGGACTACCGGGGAGCTGTTTTTT. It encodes CASSFWTTGELFF.

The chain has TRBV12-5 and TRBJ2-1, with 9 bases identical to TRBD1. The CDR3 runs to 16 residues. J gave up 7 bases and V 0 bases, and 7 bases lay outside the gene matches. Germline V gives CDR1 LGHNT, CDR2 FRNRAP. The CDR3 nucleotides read TGTGCTAGTGGTTTGGTACTGGACAGGGGCCCTAATGAGCAGTTCTTC. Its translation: CASGLVLDRGPNEQFF.

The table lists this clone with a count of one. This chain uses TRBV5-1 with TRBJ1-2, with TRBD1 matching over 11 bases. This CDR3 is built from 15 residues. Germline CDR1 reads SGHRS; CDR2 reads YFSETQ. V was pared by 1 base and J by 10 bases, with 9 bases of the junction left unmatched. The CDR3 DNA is TGCGCCAGCAGCTTGAGTGGGGACAGGGGGTCGTCCTACACCTTC. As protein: CASSLSGDRGSSYTF.

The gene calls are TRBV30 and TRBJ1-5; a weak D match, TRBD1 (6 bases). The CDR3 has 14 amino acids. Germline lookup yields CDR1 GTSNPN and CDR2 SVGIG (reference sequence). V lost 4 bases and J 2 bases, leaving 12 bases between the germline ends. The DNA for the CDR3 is TGTGCCTGGACCCAGACAGGTCGCAATCAGCCCCAGCATTTT. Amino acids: CAWTQTGRNQPQHF.

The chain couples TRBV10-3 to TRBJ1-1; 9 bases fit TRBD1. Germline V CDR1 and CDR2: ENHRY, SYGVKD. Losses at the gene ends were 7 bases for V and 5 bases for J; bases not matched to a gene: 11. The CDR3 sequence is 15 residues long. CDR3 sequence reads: CAITRGGQGYTEAFF. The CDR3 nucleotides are TGTGCCATCACCAGAGGGGGACAGGGTTATACTGAAGCTTTCTTT.

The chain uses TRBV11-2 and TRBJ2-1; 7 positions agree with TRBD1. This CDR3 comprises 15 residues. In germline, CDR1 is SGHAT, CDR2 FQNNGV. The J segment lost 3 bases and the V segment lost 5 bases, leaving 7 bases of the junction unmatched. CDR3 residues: CASSPGQVYYNEQFF. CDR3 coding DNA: TGTGCCAGCAGCCCCGGACAGGTCTACTACAATGAGCAGTTCTTC. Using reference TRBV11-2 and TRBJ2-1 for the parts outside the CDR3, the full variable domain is EAGVAQSPRYKIIEKRQSVAFWCNPISGHATLYWYQQILGQGPKLLIQFQNNGVVDDSQLPKDRFSAERLKGVDSTLKIQPAKLEDSAVYLCASSPGQVYYNEQFFGPGTRLTVL.

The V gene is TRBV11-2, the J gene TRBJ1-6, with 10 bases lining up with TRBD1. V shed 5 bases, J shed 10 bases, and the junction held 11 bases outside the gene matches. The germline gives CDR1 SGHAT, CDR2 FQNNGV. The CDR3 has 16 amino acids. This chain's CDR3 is CASSPRGQGRGSPLHF. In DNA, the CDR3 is TGTGCCAGCAGCCCACGGGGACAGGGGAGGGGCTCACCCCTCCACTTT.

The CDR3 bases are TGCGCCAGCAGCCAAGCGACTAGCGGGGTAGGAGATACGCAGTATTTT. Amino acid sequence: CASSQATSGVGDTQYF. The rearrangement uses TRBV4-3 and TRBJ2-3; 11 bases line up with TRBD2. The germline CDR1 and CDR2 sequences are LGHNA and YSLEER. V trimming: 1 base; J trimming: 5 bases; junction bases outside the gene matches: 5. The CDR3 is 16 amino acids.